These 12 T cell receptor beta chains came from one sample sequenced in a study of T cells after yellow fever vaccination. TCRdb itself ran the 5' RACE reads through MiXCR, one entry per CDR3 protein. The sample contains a few hundred thousand distinct CDR3 sequences, 6.9% of which appear only once. The sample here was CD4+ T cells sorted from PBMCs, taken 15 days after the yellow fever booster vaccination. Receptors originate from a man younger than 45 who received the YFV17D yellow fever vaccine.

The rearrangement links TRBV5-1 to TRBJ2-7; D perhaps matches TRBD2 (6 bases). With 3 bases removed from V and 0 bases from J, the gap between germline ends came to 13 bases. The germline V gene has CDR1 SGHRS and CDR2 YFSETQ. The CDR3 runs to 15 residues. CDR3 bases: TGCGCCAGCAGCTCTTCCGCTAGCGCCTCCTACGAGCAGTACTTC. Translated, it gives CASSSSASASYEQYF. The full variable domain, in which reference TRBV5-1 and TRBJ2-7 provide the parts outside the CDR3, is KAGVTQTPRYLIKTRGQQVTLSCSPISGHRSVSWYQQTPGQGLQFLFEYFSETQRNKGNFPGRFSGRQFSNSRSEMNVSTLELGDSALYLCASSSSASASYEQYFGPGTRLTVT.

This clonotype appeared a few times. The rearrangement uses TRBV4-3 and TRBJ2-5; 7 nucleotides line up with TRBD2. Germline V gives CDR1 LGHNA, CDR2 YSLEER. V gave up 1 base and J gave up 1 base; unmatched junction bases: 6. The CDR3 totals 16 residues. CDR3 in amino acids: CASSQGPASGQETQYF. The CDR3 DNA is TGCGCCAGCAGCCAAGGCCCGGCTAGCGGCCAAGAGACCCAGTACTTC.

This clonotype was seen only a few times. The V and J genes are TRBV20-1 and TRBJ2-1, with D tentatively TRBD2 (6 bases). CDR1 and CDR2 (germline): DFQATT, SNEGSKA (reference sequence). CDR3 length: 15 amino acids. The germline V and J ends were trimmed by 6 bases and 5 bases, with 20 bases remaining between them. The CDR3 DNA reads as TGCAGTGCCCTACCGCTAGCGCAAATAGACAATGAGCAGTTCTTC. It is translated as CSALPLAQIDNEQFF.

The sample holds a few counts of this clonotype. CDR3 sequence: CAISVVGGGYTF. Written as DNA, the CDR3 is TGTGCCATCAGTGTAGTAGGGGGTGGCTACACCTTC. The chain recombines TRBV10-3 with TRBJ1-2, with D possibly being TRBD1 (6 bases). Germline-derived CDR1 and CDR2 are ENHRY and SYGVKD. V lost 4 bases and J 7 bases, leaving 10 bases between the germline ends. CDR3 length: 12 amino acids.

This clonotype was seen only a few times. V gene TRBV20-1 combines with J gene TRBJ2-2, with 9 bases fitting TRBD2. The CDR3 is 15 amino acids. J lost 5 bases, V lost 1 base, and 5 bases had no gene match. CDR1 DFQATT and CDR2 SNEGSKA come from the germline V gene (reference sequence). The CDR3 sequence is CSARVSGSITGELFF. The CDR3 DNA reads as TGCAGTGCTAGAGTTAGCGGGAGTATTACCGGGGAGCTGTTTTTT.

The gene calls are TRBV7-2 and TRBJ1-5, with D maybe TRBD1 (6 bases). Trimming pared 5 bases from V and 7 bases from J, leaving 18 bases between. This CDR3 region has 15 residues. CDR1 and CDR2 (germline): SGHTA, FQGNSA. CDR3 amino acids: CASSPKGGTWQPQHF. The CDR3 coding sequence is TGTGCCAGCAGCCCGAAGGGGGGGACCTGGCAGCCCCAGCATTTT. The full variable domain, its missing parts supplied by reference TRBV7-2 and TRBJ1-5, is GAGVSQSPSNKVTEKGKDVELRCDPISGHTALYWYRQSLGQGLEFLIYFQGNSAPDKSGLPSDRFSAERTGGSVSTLTIQRTQQEDSAVYLCASSPKGGTWQPQHFGDGTRLSIL.

CDR3 sequence reads: CASSAWTASYEQYF. In nucleotides, the CDR3 is TGTGCCAGCAGTGCCTGGACAGCCTCCTACGAGCAGTACTTC. The chain joins TRBV6-2 or TRBV6-3 to TRBJ2-7, with a tentative D call TRBD1 (6 bases). The CDR3 is made up of 14 amino acids. CDR1 MNHEY and CDR2 SVGEGT come from the germline V gene. Trimming cost V 5 bases and J 0 bases, with 11 bases left between them.

This clonotype was seen ten or more times. The chain uses TRBV4-3 and TRBJ2-1, with D possibly being TRBD1 (6 bases). The CDR3 runs to 16 residues. Germline V gene sequence: CDR1 LGHNA, CDR2 YSLEER. The V end was cut by 0 bases, the J end by 3 bases, with 12 bases between. The CDR3 spells CASSQDWGHHYNEQFF. Written as DNA, the CDR3 is TGCGCCAGCAGCCAAGATTGGGGACATCACTACAATGAGCAGTTCTTC.

This clonotype was seen only once. The rearrangement joins TRBV11-3 to TRBJ2-7, with D perhaps matching TRBD2 (6 bases). This CDR3 spans 16 amino acids. Germline V gene lookup returns CDR1 SGHNT and CDR2 YENEEA. V was pared by 5 bases and J by 6 bases, with 23 bases between. The CDR3 here is CASSHNSAGFKGEQYF. As DNA, the CDR3 is TGTGCCAGCAGCCACAATTCGGCGGGGTTCAAGGGCGAGCAGTACTTC.

This clonotype has at least ten counts. J is TRBJ2-3 and V is TRBV20-1, with 9 bases lining up with TRBD2. This CDR3 region has 17 residues. CDR1 and CDR2 from the germline V gene are DFQATT and SNEGSKA (reference sequence). With 5 bases clipped from V and 1 base from J, the junction kept 13 bases outside the gene matches. CDR3 nucleotides: TGCAGTGCTCTCCGCCCCTCTAGCGGGAAGCGCACAGATACGCAGTATTTT. It is translated as CSALRPSSGKRTDTQYF.

This clonotype was seen ten or more times. The chain has TRBV29-1 and TRBJ1-1, with a tentative D call TRBD1 (5 bases). The ends were cut back, 7 bases at V and 7 bases at J, with 13 bases in the middle. This CDR3 has 11 residues. The V gene's germline CDR1 is SQVTM and CDR2 ANQGSEA. The CDR3 DNA reads as TGCAGCGCCGGGACGGAGATTGAAGCTTTCTTT. Translating it yields CSAGTEIEAFF.

With regard to this clonotype: A much larger clone sits a single nucleotide away, making a read error possible. The chain combines TRBV11-2 with TRBJ2-1; D is ambiguous. In germline, CDR1 is SGHAT, CDR2 FQNNGV. CDR3 length: 18 residues. The CDR3 spells CASSLFSWGAKGYSEQFF. The DNA for the CDR3 is TGTGCCAGCAGCTTATTCAGTTGGGGTGCCAAAGGCTACAGTGAGCAGTTCTTC.